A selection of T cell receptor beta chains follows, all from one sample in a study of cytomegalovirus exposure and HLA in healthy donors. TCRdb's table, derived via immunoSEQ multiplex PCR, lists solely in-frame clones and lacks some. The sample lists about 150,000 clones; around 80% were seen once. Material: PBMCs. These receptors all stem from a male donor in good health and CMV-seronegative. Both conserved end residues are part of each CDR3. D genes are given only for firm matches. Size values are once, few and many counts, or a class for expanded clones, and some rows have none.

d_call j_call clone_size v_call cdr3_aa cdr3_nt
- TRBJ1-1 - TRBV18 CASSLGTVDTEAFF TGTGCCAGCTCACTCGGGACTGTTGACACTGAAGCTTTCTTT
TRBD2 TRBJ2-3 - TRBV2 CARTSGGLITDTQYF TGTGCCAGGACTAGCGGGGGCCTAATCACAGATACGCAGTATTTT
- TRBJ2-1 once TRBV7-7 CASSFGVVDEQFF TGTGCTAGCAGCTTTGGAGTGGTAGATGAGCAGTTCTTC
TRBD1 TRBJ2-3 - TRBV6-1 CASSDLTGGSTDTQYF TGTGCCAGCAGTGACCTCACAGGGGGCAGCACAGATACGCAGTATTTT
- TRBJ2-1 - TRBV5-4 CASSLQGERAYNEQFF TGTGCCAGCAGCCTTCAAGGGGAACGCGCCTACAATGAGCAGTTCTTC
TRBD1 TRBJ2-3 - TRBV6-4 CASSRQGVGTDTQYF TGTGCCAGCAGCAGACAGGGTGTTGGCACAGATACGCAGTATTTT
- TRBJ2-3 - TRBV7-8 CASSLGPSLRADTQYF TGTGCCAGCAGCTTAGGGCCCTCACTAAGAGCAGATACGCAGTATTTT
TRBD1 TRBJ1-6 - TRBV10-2 CASSPGQGGHSPLHF TGCGCCAGCAGCCCCGGACAGGGAGGCCACTCACCCCTCCACTTT
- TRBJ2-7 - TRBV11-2 CASSFSGYEQYF TGTGCCAGCAGCTTCTCGGGGTACGAGCAGTACTTC
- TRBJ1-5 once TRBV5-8 CASSPRSGRDNQPQHF TGTGCCAGCAGCCCCCGGTCGGGGCGGGACAATCAGCCCCAGCATTTT
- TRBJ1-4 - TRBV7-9 CASSLGAFARANEKLFF TGTGCCAGCAGCTTAGGAGCCTTCGCACGCGCAAATGAAAAACTGTTTTTT
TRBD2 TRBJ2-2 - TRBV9 CASSVWSSGGVTGELFF TGTGCCAGCAGCGTGTGGTCTAGCGGGGGAGTGACCGGGGAGCTGTTTTTT
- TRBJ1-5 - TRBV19 CASRVDFLSEQPQHF TGTGCCAGTAGAGTGGACTTTTTATCGGAACAGCCCCAGCATTTT
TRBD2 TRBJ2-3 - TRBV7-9 CASSDSSSGGYGDTQYF TGTGCCAGCAGCGATTCTTCTAGCGGGGGTTATGGAGATACGCAGTATTTT
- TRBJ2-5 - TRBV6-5 CASKRSAGAGTQYF TGTGCCAGCAAGAGGTCCGCGGGGGCAGGGACCCAGTACTTC
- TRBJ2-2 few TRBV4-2 CASSPRGVETGELFF TGTGCCAGCAGCCCCAGGGGGGTCGAGACCGGGGAGCTGTTTTTT
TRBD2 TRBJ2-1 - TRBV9 CASSALLAGGRGEQFF TGTGCCAGCAGCGCACTACTAGCGGGGGGGCGGGGTGAGCAGTTCTTC
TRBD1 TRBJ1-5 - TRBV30 CAWSVRTGGFQPQHF TGTGCCTGGAGTGTGAGGACAGGGGGGTTTCAGCCCCAGCATTTT
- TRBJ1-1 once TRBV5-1 CASSFTSNTEAFF TGCGCCAGCAGCTTTACATCGAACACTGAAGCTTTCTTT
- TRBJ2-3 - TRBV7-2 CASSLVFEDTQYF TGTGCCAGCAGCTTAGTCTTCGAGGATACGCAGTATTTT
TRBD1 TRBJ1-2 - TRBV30 CARNLGQGNYGYTF TGTGCCCGGAATTTAGGACAGGGCAACTATGGCTACACCTTC
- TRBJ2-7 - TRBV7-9 CASGRTASSYEQYF TGTGCCAGCGGTCGGACAGCCTCATCCTACGAGCAGTACTTC
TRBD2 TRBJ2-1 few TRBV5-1 CASSSGLAGYNEQFF TGCGCCAGCAGCTCCGGACTAGCGGGCTACAATGAGCAGTTCTTC